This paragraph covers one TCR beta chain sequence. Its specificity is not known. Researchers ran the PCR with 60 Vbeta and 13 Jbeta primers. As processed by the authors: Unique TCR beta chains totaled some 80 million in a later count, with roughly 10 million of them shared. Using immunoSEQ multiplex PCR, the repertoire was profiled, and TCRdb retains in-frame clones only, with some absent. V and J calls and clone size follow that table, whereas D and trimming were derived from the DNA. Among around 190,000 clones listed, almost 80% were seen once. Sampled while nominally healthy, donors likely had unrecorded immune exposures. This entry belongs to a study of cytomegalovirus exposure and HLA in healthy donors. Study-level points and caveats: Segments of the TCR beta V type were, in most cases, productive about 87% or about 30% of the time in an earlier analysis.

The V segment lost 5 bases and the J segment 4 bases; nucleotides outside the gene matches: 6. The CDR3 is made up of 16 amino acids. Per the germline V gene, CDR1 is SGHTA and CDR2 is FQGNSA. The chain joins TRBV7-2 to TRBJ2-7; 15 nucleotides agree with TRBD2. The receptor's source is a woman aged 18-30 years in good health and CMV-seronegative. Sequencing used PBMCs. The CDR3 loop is CASSPGTSGRKYEQYF. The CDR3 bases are TGTGCCAGCAGCCCGGGGACTAGCGGGAGGAAGTACGAGCAGTACTTC.